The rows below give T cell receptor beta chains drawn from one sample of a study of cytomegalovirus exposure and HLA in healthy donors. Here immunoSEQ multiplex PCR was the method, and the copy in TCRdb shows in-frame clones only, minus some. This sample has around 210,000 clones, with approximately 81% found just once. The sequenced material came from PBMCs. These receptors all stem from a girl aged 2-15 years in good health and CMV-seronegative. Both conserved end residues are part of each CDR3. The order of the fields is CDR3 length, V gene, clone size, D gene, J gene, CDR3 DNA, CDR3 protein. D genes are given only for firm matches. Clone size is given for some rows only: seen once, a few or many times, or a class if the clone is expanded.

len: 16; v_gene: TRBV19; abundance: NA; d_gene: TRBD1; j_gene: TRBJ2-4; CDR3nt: TGTGCCAGTAGTATTGGGACAGGGGGGTCCAAAAACATTCAGTACTTC; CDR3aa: CASSIGTGGSKNIQYF
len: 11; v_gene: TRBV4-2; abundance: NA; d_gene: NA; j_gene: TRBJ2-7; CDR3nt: TGTGCCAGCAGCCACGGAGGGGAGCAGTACTTC; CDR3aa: CASSHGGEQYF
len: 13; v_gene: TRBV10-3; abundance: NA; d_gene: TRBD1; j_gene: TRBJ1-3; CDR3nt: TGTGCCTCGAGACAGGGCGCTGGAAACACCATATATTTT; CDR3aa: CASRQGAGNTIYF
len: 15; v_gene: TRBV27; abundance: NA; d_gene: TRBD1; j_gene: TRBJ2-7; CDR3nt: TGTGCCAGCAGTACCCGACAGGGCCTCTCCTACGAGCAGTACTTC; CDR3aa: CASSTRQGLSYEQYF
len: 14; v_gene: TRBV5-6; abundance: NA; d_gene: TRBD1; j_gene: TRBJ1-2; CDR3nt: TGTGCCAGCAGCCACGACAGGGTGGACTATGGCTACACCTTC; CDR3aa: CASSHDRVDYGYTF
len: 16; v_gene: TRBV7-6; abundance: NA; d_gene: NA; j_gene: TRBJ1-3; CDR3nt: TGTGCCAGCAGCTTCACCGGGGGGCCCTCTGGAAACACCATATATTTT; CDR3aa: CASSFTGGPSGNTIYF
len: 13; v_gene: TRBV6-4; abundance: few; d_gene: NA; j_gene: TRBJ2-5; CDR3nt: TGTGCCAGCAGTGTACGGGGGCAAGAGACCCAGTACTTC; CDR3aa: CASSVRGQETQYF
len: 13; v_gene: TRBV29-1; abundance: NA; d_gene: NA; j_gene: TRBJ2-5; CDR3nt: TGCAGCGTTTCGCGGGGCGATCAAGAGACCCAGTACTTC; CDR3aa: CSVSRGDQETQYF
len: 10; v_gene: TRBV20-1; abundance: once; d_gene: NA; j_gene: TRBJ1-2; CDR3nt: TGCAGTGCTAGTAGAGCGGGCTACACCTTC; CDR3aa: CSASRAGYTF
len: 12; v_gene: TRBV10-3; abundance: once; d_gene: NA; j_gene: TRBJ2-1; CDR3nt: TGTGCCTCTTCCGGAGGGGCTAGAGAGCAGTTCTTC; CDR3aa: CASSGGAREQFF
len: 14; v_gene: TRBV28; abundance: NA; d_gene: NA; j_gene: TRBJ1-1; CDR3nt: TGTGCCAGCAGTTTACCGCAGGAGGTTGAGAGGGCTTTCTTT; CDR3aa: CASSLPQEVERAFF